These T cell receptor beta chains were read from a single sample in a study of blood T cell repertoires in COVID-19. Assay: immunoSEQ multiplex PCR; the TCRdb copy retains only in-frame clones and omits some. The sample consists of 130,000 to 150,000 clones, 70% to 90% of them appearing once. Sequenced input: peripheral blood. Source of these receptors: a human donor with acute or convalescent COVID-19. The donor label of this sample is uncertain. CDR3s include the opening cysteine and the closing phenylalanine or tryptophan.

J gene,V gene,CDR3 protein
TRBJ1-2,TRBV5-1,CASSPAGIDGYTF
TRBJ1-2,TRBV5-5,CASSREGLNGYTF
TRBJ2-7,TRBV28,CASSLWASGGPYEQYF
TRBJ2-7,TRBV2,CASRVDRVVYEQYF
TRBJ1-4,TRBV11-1,CASSEPLSSEKLFF
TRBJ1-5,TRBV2,CASSAGVRNQPQHF
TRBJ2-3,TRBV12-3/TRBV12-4,CASSTSEDTQYF
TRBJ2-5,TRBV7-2,CASSRSQGQQETQYF
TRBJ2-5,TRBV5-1,CASSLEGRGEETQYF
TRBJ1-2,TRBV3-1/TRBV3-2,CASSQDPGGARADGYTF
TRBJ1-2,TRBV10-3,CASGGTLSRGYTF
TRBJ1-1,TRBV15,CATSRRDTEAFF
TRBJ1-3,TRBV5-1,CASSLGDGNTIYF
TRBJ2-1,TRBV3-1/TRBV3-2,CASSQHPRAGGLCNEQFF
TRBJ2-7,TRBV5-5,CASSAWMTGAYEQYF
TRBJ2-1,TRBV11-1,CASSSQGFSYNEQFF
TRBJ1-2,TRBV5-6,CASSLLIQGSYTF
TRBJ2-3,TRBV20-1,CSAQAADTQYF
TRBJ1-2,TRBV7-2,CASSSPGQDNGYTF
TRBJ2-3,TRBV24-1,CATSETGTGLTDTQYF
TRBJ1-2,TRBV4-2,CASSQVPRDRGKEGYTF
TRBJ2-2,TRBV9,CASSVSAGGELFF
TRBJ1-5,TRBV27,CASSRTGKSNQPQHF
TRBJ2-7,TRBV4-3,CASSRDRTSGEQYF
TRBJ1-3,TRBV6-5,CASSRGTFSGNTIYF
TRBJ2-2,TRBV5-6,CASSSYDGTANTGELFF
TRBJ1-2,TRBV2,CASSEGGGRVGSNYGYTF
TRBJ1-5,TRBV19,CASSMRGDVSQPQHF
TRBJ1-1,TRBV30,CAWSVRLRGAEAFF
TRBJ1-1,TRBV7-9,CASSLGQGGGTEAFF
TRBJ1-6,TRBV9,CASSVAGEGSPLHF
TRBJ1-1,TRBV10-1,CASSVRGQGNTEAFF
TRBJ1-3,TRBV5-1,CASSLARTGGALAGNTIYF
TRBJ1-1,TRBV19,CASSMAVDTEAFF
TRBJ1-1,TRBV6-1,CASSDRSPNTEAFF
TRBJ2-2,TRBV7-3,CASSLEPAGGYGGELFF
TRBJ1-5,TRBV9,CASSVGWGGHQPQHF
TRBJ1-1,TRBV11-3,CASSPKFGTEAFF
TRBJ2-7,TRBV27,CASSLVQSPLYEQYF
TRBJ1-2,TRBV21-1,CASSKGFISGKGGYTF
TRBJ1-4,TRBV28,CASSLWGTGEGVNEKLFF
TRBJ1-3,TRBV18,CASSSNSQGNSGNTIYF